Below are 10 T cell receptor beta chains sequenced from a single sample in a study of regulatory T cells in long-lasting Graves disease. Time point here: newly diagnosed GD, antithyroid drugs for less than 3 months. With RNA extracted from PBMCs as input, the TCR library was made. For TCR beta, libraries came from iRepertoire HTBI primers and Arm-PCR of CDR3 regions. TCRdb processed the multiplex PCR reads anew with MiXCR; each CDR3 protein has one entry. The profile shows 410,000 or so distinct CDR3 sequences, just under 15% of them singletons. These records were also assigned to another study, of T cells in Graves' hyperthyroidism and ophthalmopathy.

The specimen comprised peripheral blood mononuclear cells (PBMCs), sampled at new diagnosis, from a patient treated with antithyroid drugs. The receptors here all came from a woman aged 25 to 39 with Graves disease.

The table lists this clonotype with many counts. The chain links TRBV30 to TRBJ2-7, with 10 bases lining up with TRBD1. This CDR3 comprises 14 residues. CDR1 is GTSNPN and CDR2 is SVGIG in the germline V gene (reference sequence). The junction had 4 bases not matched to a gene; V was cut back by 2 bases and J by 3 bases. The CDR3 nucleotides are TGTGCCTGGAGTCTGGGACAGGGGATCTACGAGCAGTACTTC. This sequence encodes CAWSLGQGIYEQYF.

This sequence joins TRBV6-5 and TRBJ1-4; 7 positions agree with TRBD1. Germline V gene data show CDR1 as MNHEY and CDR2 as SVGAGI. J lost 6 bases, V lost 6 bases, and 10 bases had no gene match. This CDR3 region has 15 residues. The CDR3 is CASSYLPRGDEKLFF. The CDR3 DNA reads TGTGCCAGCAGCTACCTACCCAGGGGGGATGAAAAACTGTTTTTT.

The gene calls are TRBV2 and TRBJ2-3, with 8 bases aligning to TRBD2. This CDR3 is built from 16 residues. Losses at the gene ends were 7 bases for V and 4 bases for J; bases not matched to a gene: 13. Germline V gene data show CDR1 as SNHLY and CDR2 as FYNNEI. CDR3 in DNA: TGTGCCAGCATGGGCCTGGCGGGAGGCGGGGCAGATACGCAGTATTTT. Amino acids: CASMGLAGGGADTQYF.

This clonotype has at least ten counts. The CDR3 bases are TGCAGCGTTGAGGTCGCGCGGGATGGCTACACCTTC. Protein sequence: CSVEVARDGYTF. The J gene is TRBJ1-2, the V gene TRBV29-1; D gene unclear. The CDR3 loop spans 12 amino acids. Germline V gives CDR1 SQVTM, CDR2 ANQGSEA. V lost 3 bases and J lost 6, with 11 bases in between.

This clonotype was detected only a few times. The chain is built from TRBV27 and TRBJ2-1, with D tentatively TRBD1 (5 bases). With 5 bases removed from V and 8 bases from J, the gap between germline ends came to 16 bases. The CDR3 sequence is 14 residues long. CDR1 is MNHEY, CDR2 SMNVEV, per germline (reference sequence). CDR3 in DNA: TGTGCCAGCAGTGTCATTGGGGCCCCGGATGAGCAGTTCTTC. Protein: CASSVIGAPDEQFF.

The chain combines TRBV27 with TRBJ2-5; D remains unclear. The V and J ends lost 2 bases and 2 bases respectively, with 6 bases between them. The CDR3 covers 13 residues. Germline CDR1 MNHEY, CDR2 SMNVEV (reference sequence). This CDR3 reads CASSLRAQETQYF. In DNA, the CDR3 is TGTGCCAGCAGTTTACGGGCGCAAGAGACCCAGTACTTC.

The chain recombines TRBV24-1 with TRBJ2-5; D perhaps matches TRBD1 (6 bases). The V end lost 7 bases, the J end lost 4 bases, and 12 bases lay between the germline ends. CDR1 and CDR2 from the germline V gene are KGHDR and SFDVKD. The CDR3 runs 13 residues. CDR3 sequence reads: CATRAGARETQYF. CDR3 sequence (DNA): TGTGCCACCAGGGCAGGGGCGCGAGAGACCCAGTACTTC.

The table lists this clonotype with many counts. The V gene is TRBV20-1, the J gene TRBJ2-2, with 9 positions matching TRBD1. Trimming removed 4 bases from V and 5 bases from J; junction bases left unmatched: 11. The CDR3 runs to 16 residues. Germline V gene lookup returns CDR1 DFQATT and CDR2 SNEGSKA (reference sequence). The DNA of the CDR3 is TGCAGTGCTAAAGCCCGGGACAGGGAGAATACCGGGGAGCTGTTTTTT. This codes for CSAKARDRENTGELFF.

This clonotype was detected only a few times. The V call is TRBV10-3, the J call TRBJ1-1; D ambiguous. Germline CDR1 reads ENHRY; CDR2 reads SYGVKD. Trimming took off 0 bases at V and 6 bases at J, with 11 bases between the two ends. This CDR3 has 14 residues. The CDR3 sequence is CAISESKGPPEAFF. The CDR3 DNA reads TGTGCCATCAGTGAGTCGAAAGGACCCCCTGAAGCTTTCTTT.

In this sample, this clonotype turned up many times. The V and J genes are TRBV15 and TRBJ1-1, with TRBD1 matching over 12 bases. This CDR3 region has 15 residues. V was clipped by 5 bases and J by 11 bases; unmatched bases: 12. The germline V gene has CDR1 LNHNV and CDR2 YYDKDF (reference sequence). The CDR3 sequence: CATSDSGTGGGRAFF. For the CDR3, the DNA is TGTGCCACCAGCGATTCCGGGACAGGGGGCGGGCGGGCTTTCTTT. Filled out from reference TRBV15 and TRBJ1-1, the complete variable domain reads DAMVIQNPRYQVTQFGKPVTLSCSQTLNHNVMYWYQQKSSQAPKLLFHYYDKDFNNEADTPDNFQSRRPNTSFCFLDIRSPGLGDTAMYLCATSDSGTGGGRAFFGQGTRLTVV.